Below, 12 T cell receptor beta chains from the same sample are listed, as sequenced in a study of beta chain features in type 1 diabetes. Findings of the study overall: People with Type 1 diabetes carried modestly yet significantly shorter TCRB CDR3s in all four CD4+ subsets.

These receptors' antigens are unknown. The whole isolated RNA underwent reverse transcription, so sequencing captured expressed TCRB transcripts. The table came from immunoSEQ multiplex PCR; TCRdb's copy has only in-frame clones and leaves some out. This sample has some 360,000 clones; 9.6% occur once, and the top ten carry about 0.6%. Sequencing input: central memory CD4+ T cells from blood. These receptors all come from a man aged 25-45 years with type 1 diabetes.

CDR3 bases: TGTGCCAGCAGCCTGGACAGGGCGGGGGGCTACACCTTC. Translation: CASSLDRAGGYTF. The V gene is TRBV5-4, the J gene TRBJ1-2; 8 nucleotides agree with TRBD1. Unmatched junction bases numbered 7, after V lost 4 bases and J lost 8 bases. CDR1 is SGHNT and CDR2 is YYREEE in the germline V gene (reference sequence). The length of the CDR3 is 13 residues.

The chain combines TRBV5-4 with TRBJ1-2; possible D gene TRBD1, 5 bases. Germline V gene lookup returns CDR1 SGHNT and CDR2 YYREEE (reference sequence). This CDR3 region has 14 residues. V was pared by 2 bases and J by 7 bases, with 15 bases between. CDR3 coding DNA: TGTGCCAGCAGCTTTTACGGCAGGGCCAGTGGCTACACCTTC. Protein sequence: CASSFYGRASGYTF. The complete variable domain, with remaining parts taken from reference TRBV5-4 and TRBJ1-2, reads ETGVTQSPTHLIKTRGQQVTLRCSSQSGHNTVSWYQQALGQGPQFIFQYYREEENGRGNFPPRFSGLQFPNYSSELNVNALELDDSALYLCASSFYGRASGYTFGSGTRLTVV.

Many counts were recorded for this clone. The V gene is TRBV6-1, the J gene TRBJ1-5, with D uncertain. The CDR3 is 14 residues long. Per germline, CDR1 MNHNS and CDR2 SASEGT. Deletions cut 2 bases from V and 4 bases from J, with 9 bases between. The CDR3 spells CASSESKGNQPQHF. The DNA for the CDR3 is TGTGCCAGCAGTGAATCTAAGGGTAATCAGCCCCAGCATTTT.

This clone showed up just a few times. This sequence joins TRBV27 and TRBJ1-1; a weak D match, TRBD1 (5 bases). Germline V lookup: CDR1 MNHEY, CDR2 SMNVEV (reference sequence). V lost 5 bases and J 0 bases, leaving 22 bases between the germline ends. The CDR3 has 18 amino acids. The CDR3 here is CASSPDVIRTPLNTEAFF. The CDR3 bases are TGTGCCAGCAGTCCGGATGTGATCCGGACACCATTGAACACTGAAGCTTTCTTT.

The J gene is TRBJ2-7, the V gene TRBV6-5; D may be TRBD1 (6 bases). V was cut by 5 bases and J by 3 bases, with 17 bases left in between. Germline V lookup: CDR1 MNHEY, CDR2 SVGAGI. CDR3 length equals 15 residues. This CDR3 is CASSGVTGSFYEQYF. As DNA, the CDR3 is TGTGCCAGCAGTGGTGTGACAGGCAGCTTCTACGAGCAGTACTTC.

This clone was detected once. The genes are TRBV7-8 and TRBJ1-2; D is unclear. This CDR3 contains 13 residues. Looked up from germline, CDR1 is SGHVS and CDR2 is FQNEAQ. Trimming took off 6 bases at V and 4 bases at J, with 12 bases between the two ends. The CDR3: CASRPDLGYGYTF. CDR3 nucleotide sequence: TGTGCCAGCAGGCCTGATCTGGGCTATGGCTACACCTTC.

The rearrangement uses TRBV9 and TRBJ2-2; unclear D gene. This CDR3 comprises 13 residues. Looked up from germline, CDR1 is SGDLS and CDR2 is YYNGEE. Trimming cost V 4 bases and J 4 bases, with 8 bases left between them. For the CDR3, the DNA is TGTGCCAGCAGCCAAATGTCCACCGGGGAGCTGTTTTTT. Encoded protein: CASSQMSTGELFF. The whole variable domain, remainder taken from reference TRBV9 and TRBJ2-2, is DSGVTQTPKHLITATGQRVTLRCSPRSGDLSVYWYQQSLDQGLQFLIQYYNGEERAKGNILERFSAQQFPDLHSELNLSSLELGDSALYFCASSQMSTGELFFGEGSRLTVL.

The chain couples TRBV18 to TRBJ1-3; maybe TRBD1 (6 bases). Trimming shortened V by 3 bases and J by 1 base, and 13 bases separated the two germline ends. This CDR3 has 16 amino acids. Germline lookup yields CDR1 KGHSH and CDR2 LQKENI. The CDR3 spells CASSPAQGKSGNTIYF. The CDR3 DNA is TGTGCCAGCTCACCTGCTCAGGGGAAATCTGGAAACACCATATATTTT.

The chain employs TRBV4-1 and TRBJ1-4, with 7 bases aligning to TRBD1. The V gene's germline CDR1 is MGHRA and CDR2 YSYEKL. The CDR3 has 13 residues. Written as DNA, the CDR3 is TGCGCATCGGCTAGGGGGCAAGAGGAAAAACTGTTTTTT. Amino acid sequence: CASARGQEEKLFF.

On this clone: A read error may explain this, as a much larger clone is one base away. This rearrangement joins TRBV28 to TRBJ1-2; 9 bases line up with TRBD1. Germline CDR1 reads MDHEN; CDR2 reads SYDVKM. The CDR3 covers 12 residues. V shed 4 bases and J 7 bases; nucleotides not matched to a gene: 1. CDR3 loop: CASSWTGAGYTF. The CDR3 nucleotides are TGTGCCAGCAGTTGGACAGGGGCTGGCTACACCTTC.

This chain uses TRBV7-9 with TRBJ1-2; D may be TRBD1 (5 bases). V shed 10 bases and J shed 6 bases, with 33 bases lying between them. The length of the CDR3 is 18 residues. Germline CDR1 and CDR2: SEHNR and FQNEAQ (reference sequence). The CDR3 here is CATPASRSTRVEGDGYTF. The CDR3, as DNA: TGTGCCACCCCGGCTTCCCGGTCTACCCGGGTCGAAGGGGATGGCTACACCTTC.

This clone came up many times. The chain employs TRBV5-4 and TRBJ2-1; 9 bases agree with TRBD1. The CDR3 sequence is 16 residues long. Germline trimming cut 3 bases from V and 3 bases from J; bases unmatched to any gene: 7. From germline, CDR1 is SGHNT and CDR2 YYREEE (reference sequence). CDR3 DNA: TGTGCCAGCAGCTGGAAGGGACAGGGAGGCTACAATGAGCAGTTCTTC. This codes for CASSWKGQGGYNEQFF.